Listed here are 26 T cell receptor beta chains from one sample, sequenced in a study of cytomegalovirus exposure and HLA in healthy donors. The PCR made use of 60 Vbeta and 13 Jbeta primers. Sequencing was performed with immunoSEQ multiplex PCR; in TCRdb, only in-frame clones are kept and a portion is missing. There are about 160,000 clones in the sample; less than 90% occur only once, and under 0.4% lies in the top ten. Material for sequencing was PBMCs. These receptors came from a boy aged 2 to 10 in good health and CMV-seronegative.

V usage is TRBV6-5 and J usage is TRBJ1-5; D gene ambiguous. CDR1 and CDR2 from the germline V gene are MNHEY and SVGAGI. V was cut by 5 bases and J by 1 base, with 6 bases left in between. The CDR3 runs to 13 residues. The CDR3 bases are TGTGCCAGCAGTCGGTGGAGCAATCAGCCCCAGCATTTT. Amino acids: CASSRWSNQPQHF.

The CDR3 loop reads CASRKQGSNQPQHF. In DNA form, the CDR3 reads TGTGCCAGCAGGAAGCAGGGCAGCAATCAGCCCCAGCATTTT. The rearrangement links TRBV27 to TRBJ1-5; a possible D gene is TRBD1 (5 bases). The V gene's germline CDR1 is MNHEY and CDR2 SMNVEV (reference sequence). Between the trimmed V and J ends, which lost 6 bases and 1 base, there was a span of 10 bases. This CDR3 region has 14 residues.

The chain combines TRBV19 with TRBJ2-7; D is perhaps TRBD2 (5 bases). The V end was cut by 5 bases, the J end by 3 bases, with 8 bases between. This CDR3 is built from 12 residues. Germline loops: CDR1 LNHDA, CDR2 SQIVND (reference sequence). CDR3 protein: CASSSGGYEQYF. The CDR3 bases are TGTGCCAGTAGTTCCGGAGGCTACGAGCAGTACTTC.

The V gene is TRBV9, the J gene TRBJ1-5; TRBD1 is a possible D gene (5 bases). Germline values: CDR1 SGDLS, CDR2 YYNGEE. The CDR3 extends over 16 amino acids. V gave up 0 bases and J gave up 5 bases, with 15 bases separating them. The CDR3 loop reads CASSVGVGTGYQPQHF. The DNA of the CDR3 is TGTGCCAGCAGCGTAGGGGTAGGGACTGGGTATCAGCCCCAGCATTTT.

The chain uses TRBV5-1 and TRBJ2-2, with a possible D match to TRBD1 (5 bases). The V end was cut by 0 bases, the J end by 1 base, with 10 bases between. This CDR3 comprises 16 residues. Germline V CDR1 and CDR2: SGHRS, YFSETQ. In DNA, the CDR3 is TGCGCCAGCAGCTTGGGAGTGGGGCGGAACACCGGGGAGCTGTTTTTT. Protein: CASSLGVGRNTGELFF.

V is TRBV11-1 and J is TRBJ2-7, with 7 positions matching TRBD2. Germline CDR1 is SGHAT and CDR2 is FQDESV (reference sequence). CDR3 size: 17 residues. The V gene end was trimmed by 5 bases and the J gene end by 0 bases; junction bases not matched to a gene: 13. The CDR3 region is CASSPDGAGVLSYEQYF. DNA of the CDR3: TGTGCCAGCAGCCCCGATGGTGCGGGAGTTCTCTCCTACGAGCAGTACTTC.

V usage is TRBV6-6 and J usage is TRBJ2-5; D perhaps matches TRBD1 (6 bases). Trimming took off 0 bases at V and 0 bases at J, with 8 bases between the two ends. The CDR3 is 15 residues long. Germline loops: CDR1 MNHNY, CDR2 SVGAGI (reference sequence). The CDR3 protein is CASSYSRQDQETQYF. CDR3 nucleotide sequence: TGTGCCAGCAGTTACTCGAGACAGGACCAAGAGACCCAGTACTTC.

This clone was found a few times. Since the CDR3 does not end with the conserved phenylalanine or tryptophan, this likely comes from a read error. The chain recombines TRBV27 with TRBJ1-4, with TRBD1 as a possible D gene (6 bases). This CDR3 contains 14 residues. The ends were cut back, 3 bases at V and 7 bases at J, with 12 bases in the middle. Germline V gene data show CDR1 as MNHEY and CDR2 as SMNVEV (reference sequence). CDR3 DNA: TGTGCCAGCAGTTTTCGAGGGGGGGGTGAAAAACTGTTTGTT. Translated: CASSFRGGGEKLFV.

The chain links TRBV10-2 to TRBJ2-7, with D tentatively TRBD2 (6 bases). The CDR3 has 16 residues. Looked up from germline, CDR1 is WSHSY and CDR2 is SAAADI. Between the trimmed V and J ends, which lost 5 bases and 1 base, there was a span of 18 bases. The CDR3 reads CASSPTVRENSYEQYF. The CDR3 coding sequence is TGCGCCAGCAGTCCTACCGTCCGGGAGAATTCCTACGAGCAGTACTTC.

The V call is TRBV14, the J call TRBJ2-1; D unresolved. The V end lost 0 bases, the J end lost 13 bases, and 10 bases lay between the germline ends. CDR3 length equals 12 residues. From germline, CDR1 is SGHDN and CDR2 FVKESK. The CDR3 region has the DNA TGTGCCAGCAGCCAAGATGTGCTAGACCAGTTCTTC. It is translated as CASSQDVLDQFF.

CDR3 nucleotides: TGTGCCAGCAGTTACTCGAGGCTAGCGGACCAAGAGACCCAGTACTTC. It yields the protein CASSYSRLADQETQYF. The chain couples TRBV6-6 to TRBJ2-5; 7 nucleotides line up with TRBD2. Looked up from germline, CDR1 is MNHNY and CDR2 is SVGAGI (reference sequence). CDR3 length equals 16 residues. V shed 0 bases and J 0 bases; nucleotides not matched to a gene: 4.

In DNA form, the CDR3 reads TGCAGCGTTGACCGGGAACTCTCTGGAAACACCATATATTTT. Residues: CSVDRELSGNTIYF. The chain joins TRBV29-1 to TRBJ1-3; D gene uncertain. CDR1 SQVTM and CDR2 ANQGSEA come from the germline V gene. The CDR3 extends over 14 amino acids. With 3 bases removed from V and 0 bases from J, the gap between germline ends came to 9 bases.

The chain joins TRBV15 to TRBJ2-1, with D perhaps matching TRBD2 (7 bases). Trimming shortened V by 3 bases and J by 3 bases, and 15 bases separated the two germline ends. Germline values: CDR1 LNHNV, CDR2 YYDKDF (reference sequence). This CDR3 has 16 residues. CDR3 sequence: CATSRKGGRDYNEQFF. The CDR3 DNA is TGTGCCACCAGCAGGAAAGGGGGGAGGGACTACAATGAGCAGTTCTTC.

The gene calls are TRBV30 and TRBJ1-2; no definite D call. V dropped 0 bases and J dropped 5 bases, with 7 bases sitting between them. Germline values: CDR1 GTSNPN, CDR2 SVGIG (reference sequence). The CDR3 is 12 amino acids. The CDR3: CAWSVVVYGYTF. In DNA, the CDR3 is TGTGCCTGGAGTGTAGTAGTGTATGGCTACACCTTC. Drawing the rest from reference TRBV30 and TRBJ1-2, the complete variable domain is SQTIHQWPATLVQPVGSPLSLECTVEGTSNPNLYWYRQAAGRGLQLLFYSVGIGQISSEVPQNLSASRPQDRQFILSSKKLLLSDSGFYLCAWSVVVYGYTFGSGTRLTVV.

This chain links TRBV5-6 with TRBJ2-7, with D perhaps TRBD1 (5 bases). Germline V gene lookup returns CDR1 SGHDT and CDR2 YYEEEE. This CDR3 has 12 amino acids. V lost 5 bases and J 6 bases, leaving 12 bases between the germline ends. The CDR3: CASSSDTTEQYF. The CDR3 DNA sequence: TGTGCCAGCAGTTCGGACACCACCGAGCAGTACTTC.

The V and J genes are TRBV5-1 and TRBJ2-5; maybe TRBD1 (6 bases). Matching the DNA end better, TRBJ2-7 makes the J call doubtful. Germline-derived CDR1 and CDR2 are SGHRS and YFSETQ. CDR3 size: 16 residues. The DNA for the CDR3 is TGCGCCAGCAGCTTGGCCGGACAGCCCGAGGCCTACGAGCAGTACTTC. Translating gives CASSLAGQPEAYEQYF.

This clone occurred a few times. CDR3 residues: CAWSLGQTGELFF. DNA of the CDR3: TGTGCCTGGAGTTTAGGACAGACCGGGGAGCTGTTTTTT. The V call is TRBV30, the J call TRBJ2-2; a possible D gene is TRBD1 (6 bases). The CDR3 runs 13 residues. Germline CDR1 reads GTSNPN; CDR2 reads SVGIG (reference sequence). Trimming left V 2 bases short and J 5 bases short, with 9 bases between.

The chain is built from TRBV5-1 and TRBJ2-6; D is unresolved. V lost 2 bases and J 0 bases, leaving 6 bases between the germline ends. Germline V gives CDR1 SGHRS, CDR2 YFSETQ. This CDR3 has 15 amino acids. This CDR3 reads CASSFSNSGANVLTF. The DNA of the CDR3 is TGCGCCAGCAGCTTTTCAAACTCTGGGGCCAACGTCCTGACTTTC.

The CDR3 region is CASSFLGVSNQPQHF. CDR3 nucleotide sequence: TGTGCCAGCAGTTTTTTGGGAGTCAGCAATCAGCCCCAGCATTTT. V and J are TRBV6-6 and TRBJ1-5; D uncertain. Germline V gives CDR1 MNHNY, CDR2 SVGAGI (reference sequence). This CDR3 comprises 15 residues. V was shortened by 4 bases and J by 1 base, with 11 bases between the two germline ends.

This clone came up a few times. V usage is TRBV6-1 and J usage is TRBJ2-7; 7 nucleotides match TRBD1. Germline-derived CDR1 and CDR2 are MNHNS and SASEGT. This CDR3 comprises 15 residues. J gave up 0 bases and V 7 bases, and 9 bases lay outside the gene matches. This chain's CDR3 is CASIPGTEFSYEQYF. In DNA, the CDR3 is TGTGCCAGCATACCGGGGACAGAATTCTCCTACGAGCAGTACTTC.

This chain joins TRBV4-2 and TRBJ2-7; perhaps TRBD2 as D (5 bases). The CDR3 is 14 residues long. Trimming cost V 6 bases and J 2 bases, with 14 bases left between them. Germline V gene lookup returns CDR1 LGHNA and CDR2 YNFKEQ. The CDR3, as DNA: TGTGCCAGCAGTCGTCTACTAGGCCCCTACGAGCAGTACTTC. This gives the protein CASSRLLGPYEQYF.

The chain recombines TRBV29-1 with TRBJ1-2, with D possibly being TRBD1 (6 bases). V lost 6 bases and J lost 5, with 16 bases in between. CDR3 length: 13 residues. Germline CDR1 is SQVTM and CDR2 is ANQGSEA. The CDR3 DNA reads TGCAGCGTATCAGGGGCCCAGTCTTATGGCTACACCTTC. Its translation is CSVSGAQSYGYTF.

V gene TRBV18 combines with J gene TRBJ2-1; tentatively, D is TRBD2 (6 bases). The V end lost 2 bases, the J end lost 5 bases, and 13 bases lay between the germline ends. The germline gives CDR1 KGHSH, CDR2 LQKENI. This CDR3 spans 15 amino acids. The CDR3 DNA reads TGTGCCAGCTCACCAAACACTAGCCGACACAATGAGCAGTTCTTC. Translated: CASSPNTSRHNEQFF.

This chain uses TRBV29-1 with TRBJ1-2; D is unclear. The CDR3 has 13 amino acids. V lost 7 bases and J lost 6, with 18 bases in between. Germline V gene data show CDR1 as SQVTM and CDR2 as ANQGSEA. Here the CDR3 reads CSAEHGGDNGYTF. CDR3 nucleotides: TGCAGCGCAGAGCACGGCGGGGATAATGGCTACACCTTC.

V and J are TRBV7-2 and TRBJ1-1; D is undetermined. CDR3 length equals 15 residues. The V end lost 5 bases, the J end lost 5 bases, and 18 bases lay between the germline ends. In germline, CDR1 is SGHTA, CDR2 FQGNSA. The DNA for the CDR3 is TGTGCCAGCAGCCTAGATTACCCCCCGGGGACTGAAGCTTTCTTT. Protein product: CASSLDYPPGTEAFF.

This chain uses TRBV19 with TRBJ1-5; no firm D call. Trimming shortened V by 5 bases and J by 3 bases, and 14 bases separated the two germline ends. Germline V gene data show CDR1 as LNHDA and CDR2 as SQIVND (reference sequence). The CDR3 totals 15 residues. The CDR3: CASSPDGTNNQPQHF. DNA of the CDR3: TGTGCCAGTAGTCCTGACGGAACTAACAATCAGCCCCAGCATTTT.